These 14 T cell receptor beta chains share one sample of origin, sequenced in a study of T-cell reconstitution after alpha-beta-depleted transplantation in children. Preparing the TCRbeta library involved the use of unique molecular identifiers. From the PCR reads, TCRdb called clonotypes with MiXCR, one entry per CDR3 protein. The table records about 270,000 distinct CDR3 sequences, about a tenth of them present only once. The sequencing here drew on PBMCs from the stem cell graft donor, taken from the stem cell graft. All receptors derive from a human donor who donated a stem cell graft to a child with SCID.

This clonotype was recorded a few times. The J gene is TRBJ2-3, the V gene TRBV20-1, with D tentatively TRBD1 (6 bases). This CDR3 is 15 amino acids long. Trimming pared 6 bases from V and 6 bases from J, leaving 22 bases between. Per the germline V gene, CDR1 is DFQATT and CDR2 is SNEGSKA (reference sequence). The CDR3 here is CSAPRGTGLGDTQYF. As DNA, the CDR3 is TGCAGTGCCCCTCGCGGAACAGGGCTAGGGGATACGCAGTATTTT.

The chain is built from TRBV18 and TRBJ2-1; D is ambiguous. Per the germline V gene, CDR1 is KGHSH and CDR2 is LQKENI. Trimming took 1 base from V and 3 from J, leaving 10 bases between them. The CDR3 loop spans 15 amino acids. The CDR3 nucleotides read TGTGCCAGCTCACCACTTTACCAGCGCTACAATGAGCAGTTCTTC. Translation gives CASSPLYQRYNEQFF.

This chain links TRBV9 with TRBJ2-2, with 8 bases matching TRBD2. Germline V gene data show CDR1 as SGDLS and CDR2 as YYNGEE. J lost 5 bases, V lost 4 bases, and 7 bases had no gene match. The CDR3 is made up of 15 amino acids. In DNA, the CDR3 is TGTGCCAGCAGCTCCGGACTAGCTTCGACCGGGGAGCTGTTTTTT. It encodes CASSSGLASTGELFF.

The chain uses TRBV12-3 or TRBV12-4 and TRBJ1-5; D gene ambiguous. CDR3 length: 15 residues. V lost 2 bases and J 1 base, leaving 9 bases between the germline ends. CDR3 in amino acids: CASSLKGGSNQPQHF. In nucleotides, the CDR3 is TGTGCCAGCAGTTTAAAAGGAGGCAGCAATCAGCCCCAGCATTTT.

The chain has TRBV5-1 and TRBJ1-1, with 7 bases aligning to TRBD1. The CDR3 covers 13 residues. V was clipped by 3 bases and J by 3 bases; unmatched bases: 2. Germline CDR1 is SGHRS and CDR2 is YFSETQ. CDR3 bases: TGCGCCAGCAGCTCCAGGGGGGACACTGAAGCTTTCTTT. Translated, it gives CASSSRGDTEAFF.

Ten or more counts support this clonotype. The V gene is TRBV15, the J gene TRBJ1-1; D might be TRBD1 (6 bases). V was clipped by 8 bases and J by 2 bases, with 12 bases between them. The CDR3 runs 13 residues. CDR1 LNHNV and CDR2 YYDKDF come from the germline V gene (reference sequence). CDR3 in DNA: TGTGCCACCCATGCAGGGGTCAACACTGAAGCTTTCTTT. Its translation is CATHAGVNTEAFF.

On this clonotype: The junction differs from germline at one of its ends, possibly a read error. The chain recombines TRBV12-3 or TRBV12-4 with TRBJ2-3; TRBD2 matches 13 bases. The CDR3 has 16 residues. Here the CDR3 DNA reads TGTGCCAGCAGTCCCGGGACTAGCGGGAACACAGAAACGCAGTATTTT. Residues: CASSPGTSGNTETQYF.

Only a few counts were recorded for this clonotype. The rearrangement links TRBV7-9 to TRBJ1-4, with TRBD1 matching over 10 bases. V trimming: 10 bases; J trimming: 0 bases; junction bases outside the gene matches: 2. From germline, CDR1 is SEHNR and CDR2 FQNEAQ (reference sequence). CDR3 size: 14 residues. In DNA form, the CDR3 reads TGTGCCACAGGACAGGGGGCAACTAATGAAAAACTGTTTTTT. This codes for CATGQGATNEKLFF.

The rearrangement uses TRBV20-1 and TRBJ2-5; no reliable D call. V lost 4 bases and J 1 base, leaving 13 bases between the germline ends. Germline V CDR1 and CDR2: DFQATT, SNEGSKA (reference sequence). This CDR3 is built from 14 residues. The CDR3 DNA reads TGCAGTGCTAAGCCGGGCGTATCCCAAGAGACCCAGTACTTC. Translation: CSAKPGVSQETQYF.

This clonotype was counted only a few times. The chain uses TRBV6-6 and TRBJ2-7; D is undetermined. V lost 0 bases and J 5 bases, leaving 8 bases between the germline ends. CDR3 length: 13 residues. Looked up from germline, CDR1 is MNHNY and CDR2 is SVGAGI (reference sequence). DNA for the CDR3: TGTGCCAGCAGTTACTCGAAGGGTAACGAGCAGTACTTC. This codes for CASSYSKGNEQYF.

This clonotype has a handful of counts. This chain connects TRBV9 to TRBJ1-3; D is unclear. Germline loops: CDR1 SGDLS, CDR2 YYNGEE. With 2 bases removed from V and 0 bases from J, the gap between germline ends came to 6 bases. The CDR3 is made up of 14 amino acids. The DNA for the CDR3 is TGTGCCAGCAGCGTTTGGGGCTCTGGAAACACCATATATTTT. This codes for CASSVWGSGNTIYF.

This rearrangement joins TRBV29-1 to TRBJ1-2; 11 nucleotides agree with TRBD1. CDR3 size: 15 residues. Per the germline V gene, CDR1 is SQVTM and CDR2 is ANQGSEA. Trimming at V came to 6 bases and at J to 5 bases, leaving 11 bases not matched to a gene. Here the CDR3 DNA reads TGCAGCGTCCACGGGACAGGGGGGGCCCATTATGGCTACACCTTC. Amino acid sequence: CSVHGTGGAHYGYTF. Supplemented by reference TRBV29-1 and TRBJ1-2, the full variable domain reads SAVISQKPSRDICQRGTSLTIQCQVDSQVTMMFWYRQQPGQSLTLIATANQGSEATYESGFVIDKFPISRPNLTFSTLTVSNMSPEDSSIYLCSVHGTGGAHYGYTFGSGTRLTVV.

This clonotype was counted between two and nine times. The J gene is TRBJ1-1, the V gene TRBV18, with D perhaps matching TRBD1 (6 bases). The CDR3 length is 15 residues. V was cut by 3 bases and J by 1 base, with 12 bases left in between. Per germline, CDR1 KGHSH and CDR2 LQKENI. As DNA, the CDR3 is TGTGCCAGCTCACCCACAGGGTTACAGAACACTGAAGCTTTCTTT. Amino acid sequence: CASSPTGLQNTEAFF.

This clonotype was counted between two and nine times. This sequence joins TRBV15 and TRBJ2-1; D gene unclear. V shed 0 bases and J shed 6 bases, with 12 bases lying between them. CDR1 is LNHNV, CDR2 YYDKDF, per germline (reference sequence). This CDR3 has 15 amino acids. CDR3 amino acids: CATSRDLVTSNEQFF. The CDR3 DNA is TGTGCCACCAGCAGAGATCTCGTGACAAGCAATGAGCAGTTCTTC.